The clone carrying this T cell receptor (beta chain) was recorded at least ten times. Its specificity is not known. The sample comes from a study of T-cell memory formation after mild COVID-19. Study findings and constraints: Among CD4+ contracting clones, most were CM and EM, and CD8+ ones EMRA.

MiXCR, run by TCRdb on the 5' RACE reads, gives a single entry per CDR3 protein. The sample comprises 400,000 to 500,000 distinct CDR3 sequences, about a sixth of which are singletons, and about 22% rests with the top ten. The CDR3 sequence is 13 residues long. The V gene lost 3 bases and the J gene lost 3 bases, with 9 bases spanning the gap. J is TRBJ2-7 and V is TRBV12-3 or TRBV12-4, with D possibly TRBD1 on 6 matching bases. The origin of this receptor is a man in his late teens or twenties who had mild COVID-19 (a few samples of this study predate the infection). Cell type and time point are not known. The material sequenced was PBMCs or a T cell subset sorted from them (not recorded which). This CDR3 is CASSFGQNYEQYF. CDR3 nucleotides: TGTGCCAGCAGTTTCGGACAGAACTACGAGCAGTACTTC.